Listed here are 14 T cell receptor beta chains from one sample, sequenced in a study of identifying expanded T cells in peripheral blood. Method: immunoSEQ multiplex PCR; TCRdb's copy keeps in-frame clones and lacks some. There are tens of thousands of clones in the sample; roughly 88% occur only once, and about 6% lies in the top ten. The sample comprised blood. These receptors were obtained from a person aged 18-69 years in good health.

In this sample, this clone turned up a few times. The chain has TRBV19 and TRBJ1-1; TRBD1 aligns across 7 bases. The CDR3 is 11 residues long. Germline loops: CDR1 LNHDA, CDR2 SQIVND (reference sequence). The trim removed 7 bases at V and 9 bases at J, leaving 5 bases unmatched. The CDR3 loop reads CASTQGLKAFF. CDR3 DNA: TGTGCCAGTACACAGGGGCTTAAAGCTTTCTTT.

This clone was observed a single time. V gene TRBV21-1 combines with J gene TRBJ2-2; no check of the table's D call, TRBD2, against the DNA was made. TRBV21-1 is designated a pseudogene. The CDR3 has 16 amino acids. CDR3 coding DNA: TGTGCCAGCAGCAAAGTGAAGGGGCGGAGGGCCGGGGAGCTGTTTTTT. It translates to CASSKVKGRRAGELFF.

In its sample, this clone was seen once. The chain couples TRBV30 to TRBJ1-2; D is unclear. Trimming shortened V by 4 bases and J by 4 bases, and 13 bases separated the two germline ends. Germline CDR1 is GTSNPN and CDR2 is SVGIG (reference sequence). The CDR3 is made up of 13 amino acids. The CDR3 region has the DNA TGTGCCTGGACGCCGGGTAATGCCTATGGCTACACCTTC. Its translation is CAWTPGNAYGYTF.

The chain recombines TRBV5-1 with TRBJ2-3, with 9 bases lining up with TRBD2. V lost 0 bases to trimming and J lost 3 bases; unmatched junction nucleotides: 11. CDR1 and CDR2 (germline): SGHRS, YFSETQ. The CDR3 is 18 residues long. CDR3 bases: TGCGCCAGCAGCTTGGCGGCTAGCGGGACGATATTGACAGATACGCAGTATTTT. This gives the protein CASSLAASGTILTDTQYF.

This chain joins TRBV19 and TRBJ2-7; D tentatively reads TRBD1 or TRBD2 (5 bases each). Germline V gene data show CDR1 as LNHDA and CDR2 as SQIVND (reference sequence). Trimming took off 3 bases at V and 5 bases at J, with 20 bases between the two ends. CDR3 size: 16 residues. The DNA for the CDR3 is TGTGCCAGTAGTATTCGGGGCCAAGCCTCTAAGGACGAGCAGTACTTC. Its translation: CASSIRGQASKDEQYF.

This clone appeared a single time. The CDR3 region is CASSERAGGPGRETQYF. CDR3 DNA sequence: TGTGCCAGCAGTGAAAGAGCGGGGGGCCCGGGTAGGGAGACCCAGTACTTC. V usage is TRBV25-1 and J usage is TRBJ2-5; 9 bases fit TRBD2. Losses at the gene ends were 2 bases for V and 5 bases for J; bases not matched to a gene: 12. This CDR3 is built from 17 residues. The germline V gene has CDR1 MGHDK and CDR2 SYGVNS. The full variable domain, rest sourced from reference TRBV25-1 and TRBJ2-5, is EADIYQTPRYLVIGTGKKITLECSQTMGHDKMYWYQQDPGMELHLIHYSYGVNSTEKGDLSSESTVSRIRTEHFPLTLESARPSHTSQYLCASSERAGGPGRETQYFGPGTRLLVL.

This clone was recorded a few times. The DNA for the CDR3 is TGTGCCAGCGGTCCCATCGGGACTGACGAGCAGTACTTC. It specifies CASGPIGTDEQYF. This chain connects TRBV6-1 to TRBJ2-7; perhaps TRBD2 as D (6 bases). The germline V and J ends were trimmed by 8 bases and 5 bases, with 16 bases remaining between them. The CDR3 covers 13 residues. Germline loops: CDR1 MNHNS, CDR2 SASEGT.

For the CDR3, the DNA is TGTGCCAGCTCACCACCGGTAAATGCCGAGCAGTACTTC. Translating it yields CASSPPVNAEQYF. The chain employs TRBV18 and TRBJ2-7, with D unresolved. Germline V CDR1 and CDR2: KGHSH, LQKENI. V was cut by 0 bases and J by 6 bases, with 9 bases left in between. The CDR3 totals 13 residues. The full variable domain, rest sourced from reference TRBV18 and TRBJ2-7, is NAGVMQNPRHLVRRRGQEARLRCSPMKGHSHVYWYRQLPEEGLKFMVYLQKENIIDESGMPKERFSAEFPKEGPSILRIQQVVRGDSAAYFCASSPPVNAEQYFGPGTRLTVT.

V is TRBV5-1 and J is TRBJ2-7, with 8 bases aligning to TRBD2. J lost 2 bases, V lost 0 bases, and 4 bases had no gene match. Germline CDR1 SGHRS, CDR2 YFSETQ. This CDR3 spans 15 amino acids. CDR3 sequence: CASSLGGGSTYEQYF. The DNA for the CDR3 is TGCGCCAGCAGCTTGGGCGGGGGGAGTACCTACGAGCAGTACTTC.

This sequence joins TRBV7-3 and TRBJ2-2; 12 bases are shared with TRBD1. In germline, CDR1 is SGHTA, CDR2 FQGTGA. J lost 2 bases, V lost 5 bases, and 9 bases had no gene match. CDR3 size: 18 residues. CDR3 DNA sequence: TGTGCCAGCAGCCCTCTCGGGACAGGGGGCCGAAACACCGGGGAGCTGTTTTTT. Translation: CASSPLGTGGRNTGELFF.

This clone was seen a handful of times. The chain carries TRBV7-8 and TRBJ1-2; D perhaps matches TRBD1 (6 bases). The CDR3 is 14 amino acids. V was clipped by 1 base and J by 5 bases, with 11 bases between them. CDR1 SGHVS and CDR2 FQNEAQ come from the germline V gene. Here the CDR3 reads CASSLGSTGYGYTF. The CDR3 nucleotides are TGTGCCAGCAGCTTAGGATCAACAGGGTATGGCTACACCTTC.

This chain uses TRBV18 with TRBJ2-5; a weak D match, TRBD1 (6 bases). V lost 2 bases and J 0 bases, leaving 10 bases between the germline ends. Germline CDR1 and CDR2: KGHSH and LQKENI. CDR3 length equals 15 residues. CDR3 protein: CASSPDRLYQETQYF. In DNA, the CDR3 is TGTGCCAGCTCACCAGACAGGTTGTACCAAGAGACCCAGTACTTC.

This clone has only a few counts. The chain recombines TRBV5-1 with TRBJ1-3; 8 bases agree with TRBD1. The J segment lost 5 bases and the V segment lost 0 bases, leaving 4 bases of the junction unmatched. The CDR3 covers 15 residues. The germline V gene has CDR1 SGHRS and CDR2 YFSETQ. Here the CDR3 DNA reads TGCGCCAGCAGCTTGGCCAGGGGGCCACGAAACACCATATATTTT. Translation: CASSLARGPRNTIYF.

The chain employs TRBV5-6 and TRBJ2-3; possibly TRBD2 for D (6 bases). Germline CDR1 SGHDT, CDR2 YYEEEE. CDR3 length: 17 residues. Trimming removed 0 bases from V and 7 bases from J, with 21 bases in between. The chain's CDR3 is CASSLDSDGRVWNTQYF. The CDR3 coding sequence is TGTGCCAGCAGCTTGGATTCGGACGGGAGAGTGTGGAATACGCAGTATTTT.